This paragraph reports one T cell receptor beta chain. Method: immunoSEQ multiplex PCR; TCRdb's copy keeps in-frame clones and lacks some. Found here are about 30,000 clones, about 88% of them singletons; the top ten hold 1.2%. This sample was included in a study of PD-1 blockade in classical Hodgkin lymphoma. Germline loops: CDR1 MNHNY, CDR2 SVGAGI (reference sequence). The V end was cut by 5 bases, the J end by 6 bases, with 16 bases between. The CDR3 contains 15 residues. The time point is: newly diagnosed, previously untreated cHL patient sample. Thawed PBMCs underwent magnetic negative selection to yield purified CD4+ T cells.

V and J are TRBV6-6 and TRBJ2-2; D is ambiguous. The TCR originated in a human donor with classical Hodgkin lymphoma. Sequencing input: CD4+ T cells from blood. CDR3 in DNA: TGTGCCAGCAGTCCCCGGGTCCCTCAGGCCGGGGAGCTGTTTTTT. Translation: CASSPRVPQAGELFF.